Shown below are 27 T cell receptor beta chains from a single sample sequenced in a study of graft-versus-host responses after intestinal transplantation. The data were produced by immunoSEQ multiplex PCR, yet TCRdb's version contains in-frame clones alone and is incomplete. The top ten hold around 1.1% of the sample, which has about 90,000 clones, 90% to 95% seen once. No antigen is known for these receptors. This material consisted of unstimulated CD8+ T cells sorted from spleen or lymph node cells, taken before transplant. All receptors derive from a human donor who was the organ donor for an intestinal transplant.

The V and J genes are TRBV6-5 and TRBJ1-6; 9 bases are shared with TRBD1. V dropped 6 bases and J dropped 12; count of bases not matched to a gene: 6. Germline values: CDR1 MNHEY, CDR2 SVGAGI. The CDR3 is 13 amino acids. The chain's CDR3 is CASRGTGWEPLHF. CDR3 bases: TGTGCCAGCAGGGGGACAGGGTGGGAACCCCTCCACTTT.

This chain links TRBV18 with TRBJ2-5; 9 bases fit TRBD2. Germline assignment: CDR1 KGHSH and CDR2 LQKENI. The CDR3 is 16 residues long. With V trimmed by 1 base and J by 5 bases, 8 bases remained unmatched. The CDR3 loop reads CASSPLQRGARETQYF. The CDR3 DNA is TGTGCCAGCTCACCACTCCAGCGGGGGGCCAGGGAGACCCAGTACTTC.

The V call is TRBV28, the J call TRBJ2-7; the D gene is possibly TRBD1 (6 bases). The CDR3 extends over 16 amino acids. CDR1 and CDR2 from the germline V gene are MDHEN and SYDVKM. V lost 5 bases and J lost 5, with 22 bases in between. The DNA of the CDR3 is TGTGCCAGCAGTCCGAGGGGGATTTCCCGTTTGGACGAGCAGTACTTC. Protein: CASSPRGISRLDEQYF.

The sample holds a few counts of this clone. The chain is built from TRBV4-1 and TRBJ2-7; D is unclear. CDR1 and CDR2 from the germline V gene are MGHRA and YSYEKL. Trimming cost V 4 bases and J 3 bases, with 13 bases left between them. The CDR3 loop spans 14 amino acids. CDR3 sequence: CASSPGYSGYEQYF. The DNA for the CDR3 is TGCGCCAGCAGCCCGGGTTACTCGGGCTACGAGCAGTACTTC.

The V and J genes are TRBV7-2 and TRBJ2-2; D may be TRBD1 (6 bases). V was cut by 5 bases and J by 7 bases, with 14 bases left in between. This CDR3 has 14 amino acids. Germline V gene data show CDR1 as SGHTA and CDR2 as FQGNSA. This CDR3 is CASSQQGLVGELFF. The DNA of the CDR3 is TGTGCCAGCAGCCAACAGGGATTGGTCGGGGAGCTGTTTTTT.

The rearrangement uses TRBV29-1 and TRBJ2-7; 9 nucleotides align to TRBD1. The CDR3 runs 13 residues. CDR1 SQVTM and CDR2 ANQGSEA come from the germline V gene. CDR3: CSAHGTGQNEQYF. The CDR3 DNA sequence: TGCAGTGCTCACGGGACAGGGCAAAACGAGCAGTACTTC.

The V and J genes are TRBV9 and TRBJ2-3; the D gene is possibly TRBD1 (7 bases). The V and J ends lost 0 bases and 0 bases respectively, with 26 bases between them. Germline V gives CDR1 SGDLS, CDR2 YYNGEE. This CDR3 contains 21 residues. The CDR3 DNA sequence: TGTGCCAGCAGCGTAGCCGGGAGTGGGACAGATCTTCCCGCTAGCACAGATACGCAGTATTTT. This gives the protein CASSVAGSGTDLPASTDTQYF.

The rearrangement joins TRBV5-1 to TRBJ2-7; no reliable D call. The CDR3 sequence is 12 residues long. With 4 bases removed from V and 5 bases from J, the gap between germline ends came to 10 bases. Germline CDR1 is SGHRS and CDR2 is YFSETQ. The CDR3 coding sequence is TGCGCCAGCAGCCCAGTGGGCGACGAGCAGTACTTC. It is translated as CASSPVGDEQYF.

V usage is TRBV27 and J usage is TRBJ2-5; 7 nucleotides match TRBD2. The J call may not be correct, given that the DNA end is closer to TRBJ2-7. Per germline, CDR1 MNHEY and CDR2 SMNVEV (reference sequence). CDR3 length: 11 amino acids. The CDR3 spells CATGTTYEQYF. CDR3 sequence (DNA): TGTGCCACCGGGACTACCTACGAGCAGTACTTC.

The chain combines TRBV28 with TRBJ2-1, with TRBD2 identical over 7 bases. CDR3 size: 15 residues. CDR1 and CDR2 from the germline V gene are MDHEN and SYDVKM. The trim removed 4 bases at V and 6 bases at J, leaving 9 bases unmatched. Written as DNA, the CDR3 is TGTGCCAGCAGTTCGGGACTAATGGGAGCCAATGAGCAGTTCTTC. This translates into CASSSGLMGANEQFF.

This chain joins TRBV4-1 and TRBJ2-7; the match to TRBD2 covers 13 bases. CDR1 and CDR2 (germline): MGHRA, YSYEKL. Trimming took 4 bases from V and 1 from J; bases not matched to a gene: 4. There are 16 residues in the CDR3. The CDR3 DNA sequence: TGCGCCAGCAGCCGGACTAGCGGGGGCCGTTCCTACGAGCAGTACTTC. It encodes CASSRTSGGRSYEQYF.

This clone was counted once. The V call is TRBV6-5, the J call TRBJ2-2, with 8 bases aligning to TRBD2. V lost 0 bases to trimming and J lost 7 bases; unmatched junction nucleotides: 4. The CDR3 has 15 residues. Germline loops: CDR1 MNHEY, CDR2 SVGAGI. The chain's CDR3 is CASSYSQAGGGELFF. CDR3 DNA: TGTGCCAGCAGTTACTCGCAGGCGGGGGGCGGGGAGCTGTTTTTT.

This rearrangement joins TRBV4-2 to TRBJ2-1, with D tentatively TRBD2 (5 bases). Germline loops: CDR1 LGHNA, CDR2 YNFKEQ. Trimming left V 4 bases short and J 5 bases short, with 21 bases between. The CDR3 loop spans 17 amino acids. The CDR3 reads CASSPLPSSNEDNEQFF. CDR3 in DNA: TGTGCCAGCAGCCCTCTACCCTCTAGCAACGAAGACAATGAGCAGTTCTTC.

The genes are TRBV5-4 and TRBJ2-3; 8 bases are shared with TRBD2. V shed 4 bases, J shed 1 base, and the junction held 8 bases outside the gene matches. Germline loops: CDR1 SGHNT, CDR2 YYREEE (reference sequence). The CDR3 length is 16 residues. The DNA for the CDR3 is TGTGCCAGCAGCCCCTTTGCGCGGGGGGGCACAGATACGCAGTATTTT. Translating gives CASSPFARGGTDTQYF.

This chain links TRBV4-1 with TRBJ1-2; TRBD1 matches 7 bases. V dropped 0 bases and J dropped 7; count of bases not matched to a gene: 8. The CDR3 length is 15 residues. CDR1 MGHRA and CDR2 YSYEKL come from the germline V gene. CDR3 sequence (DNA): TGCGCCAGCAGCCAAGAGGAGGGGGCCCTCTCTGGCTACACCTTC. This translates into CASSQEEGALSGYTF.

The chain links TRBV28 to TRBJ2-5, with no clear D. The better agreement between TRBJ2-7 and the DNA end casts doubt on the J call. The length of the CDR3 is 13 residues. CDR1 and CDR2 (germline): MDHEN, SYDVKM. The CDR3 bases are TGTGCCAGCATCCCAATTGATGGTAACGAGCAGTACTTC. Translated, it gives CASIPIDGNEQYF.

The chain carries TRBV5-4 and TRBJ2-1; TRBD2 matches at 10 bases. The V segment lost 0 bases and the J segment 2 bases; nucleotides outside the gene matches: 5. This CDR3 comprises 17 residues. The germline V gene has CDR1 SGHNT and CDR2 YYREEE (reference sequence). CDR3 bases: TGTGCCAGCAGCTTGGGGGACACTAGCGGGACCTACAATGAGCAGTTCTTC. Translation gives CASSLGDTSGTYNEQFF.

V is TRBV28 and J is TRBJ1-5; D gene unclear. The CDR3 totals 18 residues. Germline V gene data show CDR1 as MDHEN and CDR2 as SYDVKM. Deletions cut 6 bases from V and 0 bases from J, with 21 bases between. The CDR3 region is CASSRDNSVKNSNQPQHF. CDR3 in DNA: TGTGCCAGCAGCCGCGATAATTCGGTAAAAAATAGCAATCAGCCCCAGCATTTT.

The V and J genes are TRBV7-9 and TRBJ2-2; 10 bases align to TRBD1. Germline V gives CDR1 SEHNR, CDR2 FQNEAQ (reference sequence). Germline trimming cut 4 bases from V and 7 bases from J; bases unmatched to any gene: 6. The CDR3 has 15 residues. The CDR3 DNA reads TGTGCCAGCAGCTGGACAGGGGGGAATGTCGGGGAGCTGTTTTTT. Translation: CASSWTGGNVGELFF.

The V and J genes are TRBV9 and TRBJ2-3; the D gene is possibly TRBD1 (5 bases). Per the germline V gene, CDR1 is SGDLS and CDR2 is YYNGEE. V shed 0 bases and J shed 9 bases, with 29 bases lying between them. The CDR3 is made up of 19 amino acids. The CDR3 here is CASSVASSLHPRGRLTQYF. Written as DNA, the CDR3 is TGTGCCAGCAGCGTAGCTTCCTCGCTCCATCCTAGGGGTCGCTTGACGCAGTATTTT.

This chain links TRBV5-1 with TRBJ2-1, with D perhaps matching TRBD1 (6 bases). V was shortened by 2 bases and J by 8 bases, with 8 bases between the two germline ends. The V gene's germline CDR1 is SGHRS and CDR2 YFSETQ. The CDR3 is made up of 12 amino acids. The CDR3 DNA sequence: TGCGCCAGCAGCTTATACAGGGATGAGCAGTTCTTC. Its protein is CASSLYRDEQFF.

The count of this clone is one. The V gene is TRBV4-2, the J gene TRBJ1-2; maybe TRBD1 (5 bases). Germline V gene sequence: CDR1 LGHNA, CDR2 YNFKEQ. Trimming took 1 base from V and 7 from J, leaving 7 bases between them. This CDR3 is built from 12 residues. The CDR3 nucleotides are TGTGCCAGCAGCCAAGCGGGGGTTGGCTACACCTTC. This translates into CASSQAGVGYTF.

This rearrangement joins TRBV11-2 to TRBJ2-7; 10 bases line up with TRBD1. V shed 2 bases and J 2 bases; nucleotides not matched to a gene: 3. Germline V gives CDR1 SGHAT, CDR2 FQNNGV. This CDR3 is 15 amino acids long. CDR3 region: CASSLPGTGAYEQYF. The CDR3 DNA reads as TGTGCCAGCAGCTTACCCGGGACAGGGGCCTACGAGCAGTACTTC.

The chain links TRBV15 to TRBJ2-5; D uncertain. Trimming stripped 0 bases from V and 7 bases from J, with 6 bases between. This CDR3 region has 12 residues. Germline-derived CDR1 and CDR2 are LNHNV and YYDKDF (reference sequence). CDR3 DNA: TGTGCCACCAGCAGAGATCGGTCGACCCAGTACTTC. Residues: CATSRDRSTQYF.

The chain joins TRBV13 to TRBJ2-3; 8 bases are shared with TRBD1. Germline assignment: CDR1 PRHDT and CDR2 FYEKMQ (reference sequence). The V segment lost 1 base and the J segment 8 bases; nucleotides outside the gene matches: 8. This CDR3 is 15 amino acids long. The CDR3 reads CASSLVGRGRVTQYF. In nucleotides, the CDR3 is TGTGCCAGCAGCTTAGTCGGCAGGGGGCGAGTTACGCAGTATTTT.

V usage is TRBV14 and J usage is TRBJ2-2; 8 positions agree with TRBD1. Germline V gene lookup returns CDR1 SGHDN and CDR2 FVKESK. The CDR3 has 22 residues. Losses at the gene ends were 0 bases for V and 3 bases for J; bases not matched to a gene: 21. This chain's CDR3 is CASSQENGSETGAEEDTGELFF. In DNA, the CDR3 is TGTGCCAGCAGCCAAGAGAACGGGTCGGAGACAGGGGCCGAGGAGGACACCGGGGAGCTGTTTTTT.

The chain has TRBV5-4 and TRBJ1-2; 9 positions match TRBD1. V lost 4 bases and J lost 3; bases outside the gene matches: 7. CDR3 size: 15 residues. Germline V CDR1 and CDR2: SGHNT, YYREEE (reference sequence). The chain's CDR3 is CASSLLQGADYGYTF. The CDR3 DNA sequence: TGTGCCAGCAGCCTATTACAGGGGGCGGACTATGGCTACACCTTC.